This passage covers 22 T cell receptor beta chains from one sample sequenced in a study of monozygotic twins with inflammatory bowel disease (dated by TCRdb to the late 2010s). Libraries came from 5' RACE. Sequencing took place on an Illumina HiSeq 2500. TCRdb reprocessed the reads and provides one entry for every CDR3 protein sequence; no DNA is given. The sample table on file contains roughly 320,000 distinct CDR3 sequences. Of the sample, about 5% falls within the top ten clones. Sequenced: blood. The source is a human donor with ulcerative colitis or Crohn's disease, or a healthy co-twin of an affected twin (not recorded which).

CDR3 region: CAAAREWGGEAFF. The chain joins TRBV7-8 to TRBJ1-1; absent DNA, TCRdb's TRBD1 call cannot be checked. This CDR3 comprises 13 residues. Germline lookup yields CDR1 SGHVS and CDR2 FQNEAQ.

This rearrangement joins TRBV19 to TRBJ2-1; TCRdb picks TRBD1, but there is no DNA to check that call. This CDR3 contains 15 residues. Germline V lookup: CDR1 LNHDA, CDR2 SQIVND (reference sequence). The CDR3 sequence: CASSIDWTGAGEQFF.

The J gene is TRBJ2-5, the V gene TRBV5-5; the D call from TCRdb, TRBD1, cannot be confirmed without DNA. This CDR3 is 15 amino acids long. CDR1 is SGHKS and CDR2 is YYEKEE in the germline V gene (reference sequence). CDR3 in amino acids: CASSPNRALEETQYF.

This chain links TRBV5-1 with TRBJ2-7. Germline V gene data show CDR1 as SGHRS and CDR2 as YFSETQ. CDR3 length: 14 residues. CDR3: CASSLGRQFYEQYF.

The J gene is TRBJ2-6, the V gene TRBV3-1. The V gene's germline CDR1 is LGHDT and CDR2 YNNKEL (reference sequence). The CDR3 length is 13 residues. The CDR3: CASMTAGANVLTF.

The chain is built from TRBV12-3 or TRBV12-4 and TRBJ1-2. The CDR3 has 15 residues. CDR3: CASSLQETGANGYTF.

The rearrangement joins TRBV4-3 to TRBJ2-2. Germline CDR1 is LGHNA and CDR2 is YSLEER. CDR3 length: 15 amino acids. CDR3 region: CASSQRLGNTGELFF.

CDR3 residues: CASSFGSVNTEAFF. V and J are TRBV5-1 and TRBJ1-1. Germline assignment: CDR1 SGHRS and CDR2 YFSETQ. The CDR3 is 14 amino acids.

V gene TRBV6-2 or TRBV6-3 combines with J gene TRBJ2-7. There are 15 residues in the CDR3. Germline V gene sequence: CDR1 MNHEY, CDR2 SVGEGT. The CDR3 spells CASSYGTGRAYEQYF.

The chain has TRBV2 and TRBJ2-7; no DNA is available, so the TRBD1 call from TCRdb remains unchecked. This CDR3 region has 14 residues. Germline V CDR1 and CDR2: SNHLY, FYNNEI. The CDR3 here is CASRGSQVWYEQYF.

CDR3 residues: CSARGTSGGATYNEQFF. V is TRBV20-1 and J is TRBJ2-1; TCRdb calls TRBD2, which cannot be checked without DNA. Germline values: CDR1 DFQATT, CDR2 SNEGSKA (reference sequence). The CDR3 runs to 17 residues.

The CDR3 loop is CASMDGPTHQETQYF. The rearrangement uses TRBV28 and TRBJ2-5; TCRdb gives TRBD2 as the D gene, but with no DNA this cannot be confirmed. This CDR3 is built from 15 residues. Looked up from germline, CDR1 is MDHEN and CDR2 is SYDVKM.

This sequence joins TRBV24-1 and TRBJ2-6; TCRdb returns TRBD1, unconfirmable since there is no DNA. Germline V gene lookup returns CDR1 KGHDR and CDR2 SFDVKD. The CDR3 is 19 residues long. CDR3: CATSASKRGETSGANVLTF.

This chain uses TRBV9 with TRBJ2-1. Germline CDR1 and CDR2: SGDLS and YYNGEE. This CDR3 has 13 residues. The CDR3 loop reads CASSVEPNNEQFF.

The J gene is TRBJ1-5, the V gene TRBV12-3 or TRBV12-4; the D call from TCRdb, TRBD1, cannot be confirmed without DNA. The CDR3 has 14 residues. The CDR3: CASSSNRGIGPQHF.

The rearrangement uses TRBV15 and TRBJ2-6. Germline-derived CDR1 and CDR2 are LNHNV and YYDKDF (reference sequence). The CDR3 extends over 15 amino acids. CDR3 residues: CATSGSSLGANVLTF. Full variable domain (remainder filled in from reference TRBV15 and TRBJ2-6): DAMVIQNPRYQVTQFGKPVTLSCSQTLNHNVMYWYQQKSSQAPKLLFHYYDKDFNNEADTPDNFQSRRPNTSFCFLDIRSPGLGDTAMYLCATSGSSLGANVLTFGAGSRLTVL.

The CDR3 sequence: CASRPTGTETYEQYF. The chain combines TRBV5-1 with TRBJ2-7; there is no DNA to check the TCRdb D call of TRBD1. The CDR3 runs to 15 residues. Germline lookup yields CDR1 SGHRS and CDR2 YFSETQ.

The V call is TRBV7-2, the J call TRBJ2-1. The CDR3 extends over 13 amino acids. Germline lookup yields CDR1 SGHTA and CDR2 FQGNSA. CDR3: CASSQSVYNEQFF.

CDR3 in amino acids: CASSDTNTGELFF. The chain links TRBV6-4 to TRBJ2-2. The CDR3 runs 13 residues. Germline-derived CDR1 and CDR2 are MRHNA and SNTAGT.

The chain uses TRBV3-1 and TRBJ2-1; the D call of TRBD2 rests on TCRdb alone, since no DNA is present to check it. The CDR3 totals 16 residues. Germline CDR1 is LGHDT and CDR2 is YNNKEL (reference sequence). This CDR3 reads CASSHGSSGIYNEQFF.

The chain is built from TRBV5-5 and TRBJ2-7; TCRdb proposes TRBD1, but this gene call is untestable without DNA. Germline values: CDR1 SGHKS, CDR2 YYEKEE (reference sequence). This CDR3 is 14 amino acids long. Here the CDR3 reads CASNKGDAQIEQYF.

The gene calls are TRBV20-1 and TRBJ1-5. CDR3 length equals 14 residues. Germline-derived CDR1 and CDR2 are DFQATT and SNEGSKA (reference sequence). The CDR3 reads CSARDLGVGQPQHF.